The 10 T cell receptor beta chains reported below all come from one sample, sequenced in a study of pediatric ulcerative colitis. TCRdb keeps only in-frame clones here, not all; method: immunoSEQ multiplex PCR. The sample includes tens of thousands of clones, about nine tenths seen only once; the top ten take 1.5%. Sequenced sample: blood. The receptors originated from a boy aged 5-17 years who was a control in a study of pediatric ulcerative colitis.

The table lists this clone with a few counts. The chain carries TRBV10-3 and TRBJ1-5; 9 nucleotides agree with TRBD1. There are 13 residues in the CDR3. J gave up 5 bases and V 6 bases, and 2 bases lay outside the gene matches. In germline, CDR1 is ENHRY, CDR2 SYGVKD. The CDR3 loop reads CAIRGDRDQPQHF. The DNA for the CDR3 is TGTGCCATCAGGGGGGACAGGGATCAGCCCCAGCATTTT.

The chain recombines TRBV29-1 with TRBJ2-2; D may be TRBD1 (7 bases). Trimming shortened V by 5 bases and J by 3 bases, and 13 bases separated the two germline ends. There are 14 residues in the CDR3. Germline-derived CDR1 and CDR2 are SQVTM and ANQGSEA. Written as DNA, the CDR3 is TGCAGCGTTCCCGACAGGGACTACACCGGGGAGCTGTTTTTT. This sequence encodes CSVPDRDYTGELFF.

J is TRBJ2-7 and V is TRBV27; 11 bases are a match to TRBD1. Germline V gene sequence: CDR1 MNHEY, CDR2 SMNVEV (reference sequence). Trimming at V came to 5 bases and at J to 3 bases, leaving 3 bases not matched to a gene. CDR3 length: 14 residues. CDR3 nucleotides: TGTGCCAGCAGTCCGGACAGGGGGCTCTACGAGCAGTACTTC. Translated, it gives CASSPDRGLYEQYF.

V usage is TRBV7-6 and J usage is TRBJ2-1; 8 bases map to TRBD2. With 5 bases clipped from V and 1 base from J, the junction kept 7 bases outside the gene matches. The CDR3 covers 16 residues. The germline CDR1 and CDR2 sequences are SGHVS and FNYEAQ. The CDR3 coding sequence is TGTGCCAGCAGCCTTAGCGGGGCGCCTTCCTACAATGAGCAGTTCTTC. This codes for CASSLSGAPSYNEQFF.

This sequence joins TRBV19 and TRBJ1-5; no clear D gene. With 5 bases removed from V and 4 bases from J, the gap between germline ends came to 12 bases. The germline V gene has CDR1 LNHDA and CDR2 SQIVND (reference sequence). This CDR3 contains 14 residues. The CDR3 DNA is TGTGCCAGTAGTTGGCAGGCGACTAATCAGCCCCAGCATTTT. This codes for CASSWQATNQPQHF.

The chain joins TRBV4-1 to TRBJ2-5; D remains unclear. Per germline, CDR1 MGHRA and CDR2 YSYEKL. The CDR3 has 15 residues. V was cut by 4 bases and J by 1 base, with 13 bases left in between. CDR3 residues: CASSPQPGGQETQYF. The CDR3 region has the DNA TGCGCCAGCAGCCCACAGCCGGGTGGCCAAGAGACCCAGTACTTC.

V is TRBV6-1 and J is TRBJ1-1, with a weak D call TRBD1 (5 bases). The CDR3 is made up of 12 amino acids. V was shortened by 6 bases and J by 3 bases, with 8 bases between the two germline ends. Germline V gene data show CDR1 as MNHNS and CDR2 as SASEGT. The CDR3 protein is CASRQDYTEAFF. In DNA, the CDR3 is TGTGCCAGCAGACAGGACTACACTGAAGCTTTCTTT.

The genes are TRBV6-5 and TRBJ2-1; D uncertain. CDR3 length: 14 residues. Between the trimmed V and J ends, which lost 5 bases and 4 bases, there was a span of 12 bases. Germline V gives CDR1 MNHEY, CDR2 SVGAGI. The CDR3 nucleotides are TGTGCCAGCAGTAGGACGGCAGCTTACAATGAGCAGTTCTTC. Translating gives CASSRTAAYNEQFF.

This sequence joins TRBV27 and TRBJ1-4; 10 nucleotides match TRBD1. After removal of 5 bases from V and 6 bases from J, the junction contained 6 bases not matched to a gene. The CDR3 totals 15 residues. CDR1 and CDR2 from the germline V gene are MNHEY and SMNVEV (reference sequence). The CDR3 region is CASSPSGTGDEKLFF. The CDR3 region has the DNA TGTGCCAGCAGTCCGTCCGGGACAGGGGATGAAAAACTGTTTTTT.

The chain combines TRBV18 with TRBJ1-5; D is possibly TRBD1 (6 bases). Germline V gene lookup returns CDR1 KGHSH and CDR2 LQKENI. The V end lost 2 bases, the J end lost 2 bases, and 16 bases lay between the germline ends. The CDR3 sequence is 17 residues long. For the CDR3, the DNA is TGTGCCAGCTCACCAGCCCAGGGTTCAGGGGGCAATCAGCCCCAGCATTTT. Amino acids: CASSPAQGSGGNQPQHF. Looking up the rest from reference TRBV18 and TRBJ1-5 gives the full variable domain: NAGVMQNPRHLVRRRGQEARLRCSPMKGHSHVYWYRQLPEEGLKFMVYLQKENIIDESGMPKERFSAEFPKEGPSILRIQQVVRGDSAAYFCASSPAQGSGGNQPQHFGDGTRLSIL.